The entry below gives a single T cell receptor beta chain sequence along with its context. No antigen is known for it. Assay: immunoSEQ multiplex PCR; the TCRdb copy retains only in-frame clones and omits some. The sample contains 95,000 to 150,000 clones, more than 80% of which appear only once. This entry comes from a study of radiotherapy plus CTLA-4 blockade in lung cancer. CDR1 SGHRS and CDR2 YFSETQ come from the germline V gene. V lost 4 bases to trimming and J lost 4 bases; unmatched junction nucleotides: 11. There are 16 residues in the CDR3. Whole-study findings and limits: Blood-borne expansion of tumor-derived TCR clones followed radiotherapy plus ipilimumab. Reports state that early shifts in blood T cell clones, with interferon-beta, best predicted response.

The sample was peripheral blood, taken from a patient treated with radiotherapy plus ipilimumab. This sequence joins TRBV5-1 and TRBJ2-5, with 9 bases matching TRBD1. The TCR sequence derives from a human donor with non-small cell lung cancer that progressed on radiotherapy plus ipilimumab. CDR3 in DNA: TGCGCCAGCAGCCAAGTAGGACAGGGGAAGGGAGAGACCCAGTACTTC. It encodes CASSQVGQGKGETQYF.